The 28 T cell receptor beta chains below were found in one sample sequenced in a study of T-cell reconstitution after alpha-beta-depleted transplantation in children. The authors prepared the TCRbeta library with unique molecular identifiers. TCRdb recomputed calls from the PCR reads with MiXCR, one row per CDR3 protein. Among about 260,000 distinct CDR3 sequences listed, 6.5% to 9% were seen once. The sample consisted of PBMCs, mostly from graft donor cells, taken 180 days after TCRalphabeta/CD19-depleted stem cell transplant. These TCRs come from a male patient between 5 and 17 years old who had a stem cell transplant for acute lymphoblastic leukemia, so the T cells may come from the graft donor.

This clonotype showed up many times. This sequence joins TRBV4-3 and TRBJ1-5; D gene uncertain. The CDR3 sequence is 16 residues long. Trimming cost V 1 base and J 1 base, with 11 bases left between them. From germline, CDR1 is LGHNA and CDR2 YSLEER. The CDR3 DNA sequence: TGCGCCAGCAGCCAAGTGTGGGGAGAGAGCAATCAGCCCCAGCATTTT. It encodes CASSQVWGESNQPQHF.

This clonotype has more than one count but fewer than ten. The V and J genes are TRBV7-9 and TRBJ1-2; no clear D gene. The germline V gene encodes CDR1 SEHNR and CDR2 FQNEAQ (reference sequence). The CDR3 loop spans 14 amino acids. Between the trimmed V and J ends, which lost 5 bases and 4 bases, there was a span of 14 bases. CDR3 bases: TGTGCCAGCAGCCGCGAGGGCGGTGCCTATGGCTACACCTTC. Translated, it gives CASSREGGAYGYTF.

This clonotype was recorded at least ten times. The chain has TRBV11-2 and TRBJ2-2, with a weak D call TRBD2 (6 bases). The V gene's germline CDR1 is SGHAT and CDR2 FQNNGV. The CDR3 sequence is 14 residues long. V shed 5 bases and J shed 4 bases, with 11 bases lying between them. The CDR3 coding sequence is TGTGCCAGCAGCCGGCGGGATAGCACCGGGGAGCTGTTTTTT. It codes for CASSRRDSTGELFF.

This clonotype is a singleton in its sample. This sequence joins TRBV5-4 and TRBJ2-5, with 7 nucleotides matching TRBD2. With V trimmed by 3 bases and J by 4 bases, 6 bases remained unmatched. The germline CDR1 and CDR2 sequences are SGHNT and YYREEE (reference sequence). This CDR3 comprises 14 residues. CDR3: CASSYERGRETQYF. DNA of the CDR3: TGTGCCAGCAGCTACGAGCGGGGCAGAGAGACCCAGTACTTC.

This clonotype was found many times. The rearrangement joins TRBV6-5 to TRBJ1-4; D unclear. Deletions cut 0 bases from V and 3 bases from J, with 8 bases between. CDR1 and CDR2 (germline): MNHEY, SVGAGI. This CDR3 contains 15 residues. The CDR3 loop is CASSYSLTSNEKLFF. For the CDR3, the DNA is TGTGCCAGCAGTTACTCGCTAACCTCTAATGAAAAACTGTTTTTT.

In this sample, this clonotype turned up many times. The DNA of the CDR3 is TGTGCCAGCAGCCCCAGGTTTCGAGATCTGAACACTGAAGCTTTCTTT. Its protein product is CASSPRFRDLNTEAFF. The chain combines TRBV4-2 with TRBJ1-1; no firm D call. Trimming shortened V by 4 bases and J by 0 bases, and 15 bases separated the two germline ends. This CDR3 has 16 residues. CDR1 is LGHNA and CDR2 is YNFKEQ in the germline V gene.

The chain couples TRBV18 to TRBJ2-7; tentatively, D is TRBD2 (6 bases). Trimming took 0 bases from V and 4 from J, leaving 13 bases between them. The germline gives CDR1 KGHSH, CDR2 LQKENI. The CDR3 extends over 15 amino acids. CDR3 protein: CASSPPGLDVYEQYF. DNA for the CDR3: TGTGCCAGCTCACCACCGGGACTCGACGTTTACGAGCAGTACTTC.

This clonotype was seen repeatedly, ten times or more. The CDR3 DNA is TGTGCCATCGCGGACAGGGTTTTTTTCAATGAGCAGTTCTTC. Protein product: CAIADRVFFNEQFF. The rearrangement joins TRBV10-3 to TRBJ2-1; 8 bases agree with TRBD1. With 8 bases clipped from V and 6 bases from J, the junction kept 9 bases outside the gene matches. CDR3 length equals 14 residues. The germline V gene has CDR1 ENHRY and CDR2 SYGVKD.

The sample holds many counts of this clonotype. The chain has TRBV25-1 and TRBJ2-5; D gene unclear. Germline values: CDR1 MGHDK, CDR2 SYGVNS. The V end was cut by 8 bases, the J end by 4 bases, with 11 bases between. This CDR3 has 12 residues. The CDR3 here is CASGKAGETQYF. The CDR3 DNA reads TGTGCCAGCGGGAAGGCAGGAGAGACCCAGTACTTC.

Only a few counts were recorded for this clonotype. J is TRBJ2-7 and V is TRBV5-1; 9 bases agree with TRBD2. Germline V gene data show CDR1 as SGHRS and CDR2 as YFSETQ. The CDR3 covers 16 residues. The ends lost 4 bases at V and 0 bases at J; junction bases unmatched: 8. The CDR3 loop reads CASSAGLASSSYEQYF. DNA for the CDR3: TGCGCCAGCAGCGCCGGACTAGCGTCGAGCTCCTACGAGCAGTACTTC.

This clonotype was counted many times. One end of the junction varies from germline; a read error may be responsible. V usage is TRBV5-1 and J usage is TRBJ1-3; D may be TRBD1 (5 bases). This CDR3 is built from 15 residues. Germline V gene sequence: CDR1 SGHRS, CDR2 YFSETQ. The CDR3 sequence: CASSLVGTSGNTIYF. The CDR3 nucleotides are TGTGCCAGCAGCTTAGTGGGGACCTCTGGAAACACCATATATTTT.

This clonotype was found many times. The chain couples TRBV7-2 to TRBJ2-5, with D possibly TRBD1 on 6 matching bases. Germline V gene sequence: CDR1 SGHTA, CDR2 FQGNSA. The CDR3 extends over 15 amino acids. V lost 3 bases to trimming and J lost 2 bases, with 13 bases between them. CDR3 sequence: CASSLGQALQETQYF. CDR3 coding DNA: TGTGCCAGCAGCTTGGGACAAGCGTTACAAGAGACCCAGTACTTC.

This clonotype was detected ten times or more. The rearrangement joins TRBV20-1 to TRBJ2-1; D is uncertain. The CDR3 runs 17 residues. Trimming took 0 bases from V and 3 from J, leaving 18 bases between them. Germline CDR1 is DFQATT and CDR2 is SNEGSKA (reference sequence). Here the CDR3 reads CSARDQSADLGYNEQFF. The CDR3 DNA is TGCAGTGCTAGAGATCAATCGGCAGATCTAGGCTACAATGAGCAGTTCTTC.

This clonotype was seen repeatedly, ten times or more. V gene TRBV29-1 combines with J gene TRBJ2-7, with TRBD1 as a possible D gene (6 bases). The V end lost 1 base, the J end lost 6 bases, and 10 bases lay between the germline ends. This CDR3 comprises 12 residues. Germline CDR1 reads SQVTM; CDR2 reads ANQGSEA. CDR3 DNA sequence: TGCAGCGTTGAAGGCACAGGGCCCGAGCAGTACTTC. This translates into CSVEGTGPEQYF.

This clonotype has just a few counts. The chain links TRBV23-1 to TRBJ2-7; D not resolved. Being an ORF, TRBV23-1 has a function that is uncertain. The CDR3 is made up of 16 amino acids. Trimming left V 2 bases short and J 5 bases short, with 19 bases between. CDR3 loop: CASSQRFQARRNEQYF. CDR3 DNA: TGCGCCAGCAGTCAAAGGTTTCAGGCCCGCAGGAACGAGCAGTACTTC.

This clonotype was found many times. The chain joins TRBV29-1 to TRBJ1-1; D perhaps matches TRBD1 (5 bases). V shed 4 bases and J shed 6 bases, with 18 bases lying between them. The CDR3 loop spans 14 amino acids. Germline CDR1 and CDR2: SQVTM and ANQGSEA. CDR3 loop: CSVVEDRRGAEAFF. The CDR3 coding sequence is TGCAGCGTTGTAGAAGACAGACGTGGGGCTGAAGCTTTCTTT. Looking up the rest from reference TRBV29-1 and TRBJ1-1 gives the full variable domain: SAVISQKPSRDICQRGTSLTIQCQVDSQVTMMFWYRQQPGQSLTLIATANQGSEATYESGFVIDKFPISRPNLTFSTLTVSNMSPEDSSIYLCSVVEDRRGAEAFFGQGTRLTVV.

At least ten counts were recorded for this clonotype. The chain uses TRBV7-9 and TRBJ2-3; D ambiguous. There are 13 residues in the CDR3. In germline, CDR1 is SEHNR, CDR2 FQNEAQ (reference sequence). V was clipped by 1 base and J by 7 bases, with 9 bases between them. CDR3 protein: CASSLDVPYTQYF. CDR3 bases: TGTGCCAGCAGCTTAGATGTCCCCTATACGCAGTATTTT.

This clonotype has a count of ten or more. This chain uses TRBV4-1 with TRBJ2-2; the D is unclear. The V gene's germline CDR1 is MGHRA and CDR2 YSYEKL. V lost 2 bases to trimming and J lost 5 bases, with 9 bases between them. The length of the CDR3 is 14 residues. CDR3 loop: CASSQTETTGELFF. The CDR3, as DNA: TGCGCCAGCAGCCAAACAGAGACGACCGGGGAGCTGTTTTTT.

Many counts were recorded for this clonotype. The CDR3 spells CASSSGQGNEQYF. CDR3 coding DNA: TGTGCCAGCAGCTCGGGACAGGGTAACGAGCAGTACTTC. The chain employs TRBV7-9 and TRBJ2-7; 9 nucleotides match TRBD1. The junction had 3 bases not matched to a gene; V was cut back by 4 bases and J by 5 bases. The CDR3 spans 13 residues. The germline V gene has CDR1 SEHNR and CDR2 FQNEAQ (reference sequence). The whole variable domain, remainder taken from reference TRBV7-9 and TRBJ2-7, is DTGVSQNPRHKITKRGQNVTFRCDPISEHNRLYWYRQTLGQGPEFLTYFQNEAQLEKSRLLSDRFSAERPKGSFSTLEIQRTEQGDSAMYLCASSSGQGNEQYFGPGTRLTVT.

This clonotype was counted ten times or more. The chain carries TRBV11-2 and TRBJ2-2; TRBD1 aligns across 8 bases. The CDR3 covers 15 residues. In germline, CDR1 is SGHAT, CDR2 FQNNGV. The junction had 4 bases not matched to a gene; V was cut back by 7 bases and J by 0 bases. DNA of the CDR3: TGTGCCAGCAAGGGGGACAGGCCGAACACCGGGGAGCTGTTTTTT. Protein sequence: CASKGDRPNTGELFF.

Many counts were recorded for this clonotype. The chain carries TRBV29-1 and TRBJ2-5; TRBD1 is a possible D gene (6 bases). The CDR3 sequence is 12 residues long. Trimming took 7 bases from V and 1 from J, leaving 10 bases between them. The germline V gene encodes CDR1 SQVTM and CDR2 ANQGSEA. The CDR3: CSGRGTQETQYF. The CDR3 nucleotides are TGCAGCGGCAGGGGCACCCAAGAGACCCAGTACTTC.

This clonotype was recorded many times. The chain has TRBV28 and TRBJ2-7; 10 bases agree with TRBD1. The CDR3 spans 16 residues. With 5 bases clipped from V and 5 bases from J, the junction kept 12 bases outside the gene matches. CDR1 is MDHEN and CDR2 is SYDVKM in the germline V gene. CDR3 sequence: CASSQNRGTGEHEQYF. The CDR3 DNA reads as TGTGCCAGCAGTCAGAATCGAGGGACAGGGGAACACGAGCAGTACTTC.

This clonotype appeared many times. This chain uses TRBV18 with TRBJ2-6; 12 bases are shared with TRBD1. CDR1 and CDR2 from the germline V gene are KGHSH and LQKENI. CDR3 length equals 18 residues. The junction had 5 bases not matched to a gene; V was cut back by 2 bases and J by 3 bases. The CDR3 DNA reads as TGTGCCAGCTCACCAAGGGACAGGGGGCTAAGTGGGGCCAACGTCCTGACTTTC. Amino acids: CASSPRDRGLSGANVLTF.

The sample holds many counts of this clonotype. The CDR3 reads CATRRTYEQYF. The CDR3 DNA is TGTGCCACCCGAAGAACCTACGAGCAGTACTTC. This chain links TRBV28 with TRBJ2-7; D unclear. In germline, CDR1 is MDHEN, CDR2 SYDVKM. CDR3 length: 11 residues. The V gene lost 10 bases and the J gene lost 2 bases, with 9 bases spanning the gap.

This clonotype appeared many times. At one end the junction does not follow the germline gene, possibly because of a read error. The genes are TRBV20-1 and TRBJ1-2; D call uncertain. This CDR3 contains 8 residues. Germline V gene data show CDR1 as DFQATT and CDR2 as SNEGSKA (reference sequence). The CDR3 region is CSGRTSHF. The CDR3 coding sequence is TGCAGTGGTCGGACTTCTCACTTC.

This clonotype has a count of ten or more. In DNA form, the CDR3 reads TGTGCCAGCAGTTACGGGGACAGGGCTTACGGCTACACCTTC. As protein: CASSYGDRAYGYTF. The gene calls are TRBV6-5 and TRBJ1-2; 9 bases agree with TRBD1. The V and J ends lost 2 bases and 8 bases, in that order; junction bases with no gene match: 6. Germline V CDR1 and CDR2: MNHEY, SVGAGI. CDR3 length: 14 amino acids.

This clonotype has ten or more counts. The CDR3 region is CASSVGGTVYGYTF. CDR3 coding DNA: TGTGCCAGCAGCGTAGGAGGCACGGTATATGGCTACACCTTC. V usage is TRBV9 and J usage is TRBJ1-2, with D unresolved. CDR1 is SGDLS and CDR2 is YYNGEE in the germline V gene. The CDR3 has 14 amino acids. The V gene lost 0 bases and the J gene lost 5 bases, with 11 bases spanning the gap.

This clonotype was seen a few times. CDR3 residues: CASTDNGGWTGELFF. In DNA form, the CDR3 reads TGTGCCAGTACCGACAATGGGGGTTGGACCGGGGAGCTGTTTTTT. The V call is TRBV19, the J call TRBJ2-2; D may correspond to TRBD1 or TRBD2 (5 bases each). V lost 7 bases and J 5 bases, leaving 17 bases between the germline ends. The CDR3 is 15 amino acids. Germline CDR1 and CDR2: LNHDA and SQIVND (reference sequence).